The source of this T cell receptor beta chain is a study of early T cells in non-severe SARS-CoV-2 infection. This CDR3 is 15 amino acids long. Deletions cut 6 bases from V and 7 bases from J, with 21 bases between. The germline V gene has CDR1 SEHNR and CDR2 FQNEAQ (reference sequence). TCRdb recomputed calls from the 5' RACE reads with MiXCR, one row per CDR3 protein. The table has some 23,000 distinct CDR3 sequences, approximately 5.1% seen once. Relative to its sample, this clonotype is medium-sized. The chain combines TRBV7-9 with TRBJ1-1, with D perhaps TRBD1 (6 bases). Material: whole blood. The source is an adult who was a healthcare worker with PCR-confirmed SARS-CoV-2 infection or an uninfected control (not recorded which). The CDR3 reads CASSSSWGAQYEAFF. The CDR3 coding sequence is TGTGCCAGCAGTTCATCTTGGGGGGCACAATATGAAGCTTTCTTT.